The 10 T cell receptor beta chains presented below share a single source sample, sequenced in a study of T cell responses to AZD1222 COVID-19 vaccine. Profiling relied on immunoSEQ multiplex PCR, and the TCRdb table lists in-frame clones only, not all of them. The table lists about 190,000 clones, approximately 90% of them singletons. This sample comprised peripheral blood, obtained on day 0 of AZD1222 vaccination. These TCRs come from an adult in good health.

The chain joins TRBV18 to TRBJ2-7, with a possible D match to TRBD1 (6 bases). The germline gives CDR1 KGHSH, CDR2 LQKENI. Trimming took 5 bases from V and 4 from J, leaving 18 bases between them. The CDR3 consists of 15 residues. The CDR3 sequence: CASSSQTGPGYEQYF. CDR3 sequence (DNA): TGTGCCAGCTCATCCCAGACAGGCCCCGGGTACGAGCAGTACTTC.

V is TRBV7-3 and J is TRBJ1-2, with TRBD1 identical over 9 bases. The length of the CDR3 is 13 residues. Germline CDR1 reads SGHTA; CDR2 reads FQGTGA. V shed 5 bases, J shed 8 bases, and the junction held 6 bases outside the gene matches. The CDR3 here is CASSATGGGGYTF. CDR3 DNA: TGTGCCAGCAGCGCCACAGGGGGCGGCGGCTACACCTTC.

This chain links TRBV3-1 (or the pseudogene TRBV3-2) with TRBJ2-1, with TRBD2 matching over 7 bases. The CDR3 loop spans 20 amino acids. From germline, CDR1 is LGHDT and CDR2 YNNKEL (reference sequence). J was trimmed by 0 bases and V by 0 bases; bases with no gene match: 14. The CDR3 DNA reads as TGTGCCAGCAGCCAAGAGGCGGCTAGCGGATTACTTAGCTCCTACAATGAGCAGTTCTTC. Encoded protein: CASSQEAASGLLSSYNEQFF.

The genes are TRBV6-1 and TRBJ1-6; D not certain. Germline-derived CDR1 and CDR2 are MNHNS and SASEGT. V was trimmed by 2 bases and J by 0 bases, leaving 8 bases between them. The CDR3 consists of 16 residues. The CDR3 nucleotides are TGTGCCAGCAGTGAAAGGACGAGCTCCTATAATTCACCCCTCCACTTT. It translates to CASSERTSSYNSPLHF.

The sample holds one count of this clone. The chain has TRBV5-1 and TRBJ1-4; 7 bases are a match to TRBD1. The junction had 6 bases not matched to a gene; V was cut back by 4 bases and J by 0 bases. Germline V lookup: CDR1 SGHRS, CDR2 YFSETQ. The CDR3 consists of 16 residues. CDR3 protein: CASSGRTGATNEKLFF. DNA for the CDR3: TGCGCCAGCAGCGGAAGGACAGGAGCAACTAATGAAAAACTGTTTTTT.

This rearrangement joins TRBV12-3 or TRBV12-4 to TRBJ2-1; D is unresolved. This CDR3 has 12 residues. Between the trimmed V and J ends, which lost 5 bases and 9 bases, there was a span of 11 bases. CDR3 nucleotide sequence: TGTGCCAGCAGTACGACGACGGCTGAGCAGTTCTTC. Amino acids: CASSTTTAEQFF.

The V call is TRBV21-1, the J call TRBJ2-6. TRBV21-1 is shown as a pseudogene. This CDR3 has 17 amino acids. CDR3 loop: CASSKNTGTVPANVLTF. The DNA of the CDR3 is TGTGCCAGCAGCAAAAACACCGGGACGGTGCCGGCCAACGTCCTGACTTTC.

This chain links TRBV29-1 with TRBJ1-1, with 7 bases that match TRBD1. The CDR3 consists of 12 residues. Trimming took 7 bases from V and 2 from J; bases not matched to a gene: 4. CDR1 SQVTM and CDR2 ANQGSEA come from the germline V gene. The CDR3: CSARDSNTEAFF. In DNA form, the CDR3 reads TGCAGCGCACGGGACAGCAACACTGAAGCTTTCTTT. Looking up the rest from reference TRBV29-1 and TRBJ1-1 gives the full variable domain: SAVISQKPSRDICQRGTSLTIQCQVDSQVTMMFWYRQQPGQSLTLIATANQGSEATYESGFVIDKFPISRPNLTFSTLTVSNMSPEDSSIYLCSARDSNTEAFFGQGTRLTVV.

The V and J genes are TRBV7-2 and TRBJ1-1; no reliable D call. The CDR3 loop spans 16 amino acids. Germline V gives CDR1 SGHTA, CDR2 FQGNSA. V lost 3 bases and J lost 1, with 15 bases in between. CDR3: CASSFLGGYQNTEAFF. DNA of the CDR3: TGTGCCAGCAGCTTCCTCGGAGGGTACCAGAACACTGAAGCTTTCTTT.

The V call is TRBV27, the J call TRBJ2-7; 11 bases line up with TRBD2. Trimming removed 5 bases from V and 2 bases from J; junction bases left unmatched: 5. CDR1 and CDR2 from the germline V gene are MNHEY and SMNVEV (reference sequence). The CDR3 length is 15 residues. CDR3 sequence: CASSPGTSGTYEQYF. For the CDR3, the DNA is TGTGCCAGCAGTCCAGGGACTAGCGGCACCTACGAGCAGTACTTC.